This TCR beta chain stems from a study of cytomegalovirus exposure and HLA in healthy donors (dated 2017 in TCRdb). For the study in its entirety: An earlier analysis of under 600 of the donors reported 250 to 300 Gb of sequence data and some 120 million unique TCR beta sequences from some 180 million T cells. Alongside the repertoire data, information on donor age, sex, ethnicity and CMV serostatus was compiled. Because of strong linkage in the cohort, five DR-DQ haplotypes were treated as single units for association and clustering. High-throughput TCR immunosequencing, statistical association of individual TCRs with disease status, and machine learning were combined to predict cytomegalovirus infection status. Typing coverage differed by locus: A, B, C, DRB1 and DQB1 were typed in about 620-630 donors, DQA1 in approximately 520, DPA1 in some 570, and DPB1 in 472. An earlier analysis of 587 of the donors used high-throughput TCR beta sequencing to judge whether each TCR beta V gene segment behaved as functional or pseudogenic. Class I and class II HLA loci were covered by the typing at four-digit resolution. All discovery cohort repertoires had been generated using a single sequencing platform. In the later analysis, no new phenotypic data were used to find candidate immune exposures; instead, reliance was placed on TCR beta sequences and their occurrence across donors. The study was designed to test whether signatures of past pathogen exposure could be identified by cataloging public T cell receptors. Besides the first cohort of under 700 subjects, a separate validation cohort made up of 120 different subjects was used. Among almost 400 genotyped donors of the cohort, an average of roughly 240,000 unique TCR beta nucleotide sequences were sequenced per donor, around 18% of them non-productive. Roughly 300 gigabases of sequencing data and approximately 91 million unique TCR sequences made up an early release that covered several hundred HLA-typed donors. A later genetic analysis used genome-wide SNP genotypes for about 60% of the roughly 700 donors, treating that subset as a discovery cohort. Using immunosequencing, the study profiled T cell repertoires from about 610 subjects and related those repertoires to cytomegalovirus serostatus. In a later analysis, previously published TCR beta repertoires from 666 donors were re-analyzed and high-resolution HLA genotyping was added so that TCR occurrence patterns could be studied. Of the 300 to 500 genotyped donors, less than 90% were placed in the genetic ancestry cluster associated with self-reported Caucasian donors.

Points on this clone: The antigen this receptor binds is unknown. Per-base qualities were not stored, and no clone one base away is much larger.

The cohort comprised some 730 healthy bone marrow donors. At the time of sampling, all cohort members were nominally healthy, though unrecorded immune exposures were likely present. The donor tested CMV seropositive, placing the donor among the 289 seropositive members of the cohort. Every donor gave a peripheral blood sample, and the peripheral blood mononuclear cells from that sample were used for TCR beta sequencing. The Qiagen DNeasy Blood Extraction Kit was used to extract genomic DNA from the blood cell samples. General conclusions and limits of the study: While some public TCRs were present in many individuals, most TCR sequences turned up only very rarely across donors. According to a later genetic analysis, donors in an Asian-associated ancestry cluster had fewer N-insertions in productive TCRs than the roughly 670-donor mean. When HLA alleles, especially DR and DQ, strongly co-occurred, TCR associations were difficult to assign to individual alleles. Compared with equally common non-associated chains, HLA-associated TCR beta chains in a later analysis were more clonally expanded and had lower generation probabilities. A further reported finding was that TCR beta sequences accurately predicted the HLA-A and HLA-B alleles for most subjects in the first cohort. Because HLA typing was missing for some donors at each locus, association tests included only the typed subset. CMV serostatus was the only immune exposure information available for the cohort. According to a later analysis, most CMV-associated TCR beta chains appeared to be HLA-restricted, and the HLA associations seemed to be driven largely by CMV exposure. Cytomegalovirus status was reported to be diagnosed by the classifier with high specificity and sensitivity in both the original and validation cohorts. Presence/absence analyses assumed roughly uniform sequencing depth across donors, an assumption that may not hold. This cohort had only TCR beta chains sequenced, and the lack of alpha or paired-chain data limited which features could be detected. At a false discovery rate of 0.05, a later analysis linked 16,000 or so TCR beta sequences to specific HLA alleles. Linkage disequilibrium might explain the correlated functional status among segregating V segments, but an unknown experimental factor could not be ruled out. In vitro tests confirmed that a few of the cytomegalovirus-associated TCR beta chains recognize cytomegalovirus antigens. In an earlier analysis of over 550 of the donors, most TCR beta V segments were observed in productive rearrangements about 87% or about 30% of the time, broadly matching IMGT annotations. A total of 150 or so TCR beta chains were listed by the study as associated with cytomegalovirus. It was suggested by the authors that the approach could potentially be generalized to other disease states and immunological phenotypes. In a later analysis, the rate of TCR association differed among HLA loci, with DRB1 alleles having the most associated TCRs and HLA-C alleles having the fewest. In a later genetic analysis, a missense DCLRE1C variant was associated with V-gene and J-gene trimming of TCR beta chains, and the association was replicated in an independent cohort. In a later analysis, several top co-occurrence clusters were reported to appear linked to parvovirus B19, influenza, CMV and Epstein-Barr virus. Because counts were too low, approximately 18 rarely observed V segments, including chromosome 9 orphons, were excluded from the earlier analysis of fewer than 650 of the donors. A group of highly shared sequence variants was considered likely to be a technical artifact of the sequencing pipeline.

Libraries were constructed by the immunoSEQ multiplex PCR assay. For the multiplex PCR, a mixture combining 60 forward primers for TCR Vbeta segments and 13 reverse primers for TCR Jbeta segments was used. The CDR3 region of rearranged TCR beta genes was amplified from genomic DNA with a multiplex PCR assay. The Illumina HiSeq System was used to sequence the amplified TCR beta libraries as 87-base-pair reads. Turning to the authors' computational methods: In a later analysis, 80 million or so unique TCR beta chains were counted across the roughly 610 repertoires, and roughly 11 million of these chains were shared by at least two donors. A nearest-neighbor algorithm error-corrected the raw reads and collapsed the reads into unique sequences, merging closely related sequences to remove PCR and sequencing errors. To assign V, D and J gene segments, CDR3 sequences were aligned to IMGT reference sequences. For a sequence to be retained, at least a six-nucleotide match to both a V gene segment and a J gene segment was required. A rearrangement was called productive if the CDR3 had no stop codons and remained in frame with V and J, and every other rearrangement was called non-productive. Following IMGT convention, CDR3 was defined as the stretch from the second conserved V-encoded cysteine up to the conserved J-encoded phenylalanine. Sequences without an unambiguous match to a single V gene segment were excluded from the earlier analysis of several hundred of the donors. An earlier analysis of 587 of the donors classified V segments as functional when productive rearrangements were above 56.7% and as segregating when the standard deviation between donors was above 5%. A statistical classification framework was built for diagnosing cytomegalovirus status from the catalog of TCR beta chain sequences. A later analysis assigned V and J genes by comparing TCR nucleotide sequences with IMGT/GENE-DB human TR gene sequences. A later analysis assigned CDR3 sequences and most-parsimonious VDJ recombination scenarios with the TCRdist pipeline. In a later analysis, every TCR beta chain was defined by the combination of its CDR3 amino acid sequence and its V-gene family, and reads without a unique V-gene family were dropped. In a later analysis, 450 to 600 highly shared, low-generation-probability nucleotide sequences were removed to address suspected cross-contamination and a sequencing artifact. For each public chain, a later analysis derived a clonal expansion index from normalized ranks of inferred template counts within each repertoire. A later analysis computed generation probabilities with a VDJ recombination model fitted to out-of-frame rearrangements, and checked the results against IGoR. A later analysis scored TCR-TCR, TCR-HLA and TCR-CMV co-occurrence with hypergeometric tests, applying a repertoire-size bias correction to TCR pairs. False discovery rates were estimated in a later analysis by permuting HLA or CMV assignments 20 times. In a later analysis, co-occurring TCRs were grouped using DBSCAN, and TCRdist sequence similarity was added for clustering within HLA-allele-positive subsets. Repertoires with fewer than 30,000 or more than 120,000 public chains, plus five repertoires with anomalous nucleotide sharing, were excluded from co-occurrence clustering. TCRdb's version of the immuneACCESS table is confined to in-frame rearrangements and falls short of the full clone set. An unresolved V gene accounts for under half of the shortfall where checked; the remainder is of unknown origin. V, J and clone size derive from that table, while D and trimming were established from the DNA sequence. The sample yields about 110,000 clones; about four fifths were counted once. The leading ten clones occupy over 2.5% of the sample.

The TCR comes from a woman in her sixties or seventies in good health and CMV-seropositive. The sequenced sample consisted of PBMCs.

CDR3 loop: CSVYGLAGSEQYF. The bases read TGCAGCGTTTATGGGCTAGCGGGATCCGAGCAGTACTTC. The chain is made from TRBV29-1 and TRBJ2-5, with 9 bases aligning to TRBD2. Gene TRBJ2-7 matches the end of the DNA better, so the J call may be wrong. The germline V gene provides CDR1 SQVTM and CDR2 ANQGSEA. The CDR3 has 13 amino acids, counting the end cysteine and phenylalanine. Of all the DNA, just the CDR3 is kept, 39 bases in frame from base 1.